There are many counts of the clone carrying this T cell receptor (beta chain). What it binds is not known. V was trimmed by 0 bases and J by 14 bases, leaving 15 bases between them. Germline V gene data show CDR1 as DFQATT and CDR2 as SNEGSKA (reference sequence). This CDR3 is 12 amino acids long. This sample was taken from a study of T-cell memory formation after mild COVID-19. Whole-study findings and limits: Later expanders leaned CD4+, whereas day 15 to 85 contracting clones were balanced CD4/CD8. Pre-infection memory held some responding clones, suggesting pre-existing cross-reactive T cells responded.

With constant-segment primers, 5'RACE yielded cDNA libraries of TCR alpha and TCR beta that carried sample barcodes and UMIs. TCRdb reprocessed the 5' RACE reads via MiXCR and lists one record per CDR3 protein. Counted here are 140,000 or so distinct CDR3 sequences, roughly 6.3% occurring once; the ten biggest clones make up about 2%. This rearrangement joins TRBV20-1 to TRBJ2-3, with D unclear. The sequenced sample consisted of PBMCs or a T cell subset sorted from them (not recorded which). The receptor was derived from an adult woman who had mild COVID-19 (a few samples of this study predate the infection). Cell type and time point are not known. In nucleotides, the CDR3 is TGCAGTGCTAGAGATCACCGGAGTATAGGGTATTTT. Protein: CSARDHRSIGYF.